In its sample, the clone carrying this T cell receptor beta chain was seen a few times. Its specificity is unknown. Amplification of TCR beta CDR3 regions used RNA as the template. A set of HTBI primers served as the primers for a first-round RT-PCR of the TCR CDR3. TCRdb called the multiplex PCR reads again in MiXCR, with one record for every CDR3 protein. The profile shows some 600,000 distinct CDR3 sequences, 11% to 15% of them singletons. This sample was taken from a study of T cells in Graves' hyperthyroidism and ophthalmopathy. Study-wide points: Also found in blood were most expanded thyroid clonotypes above 0.001.

From more than 9.5 ml of fresh peripheral blood, PBMCs were isolated. The sequencing input was blood. The origin of this receptor is a woman between 25 and 40 years old with Graves' hyperthyroidism that later progressed to Graves' ophthalmopathy.

The CDR3 DNA follows: TGTGCCAGCAGCCAAGTGGGGCGGGAGTGGAGGCCCGATGAGCAGTTCTTC. Its translation: CASSQVGREWRPDEQFF. This chain connects TRBV14 to TRBJ2-1; 7 bases fit TRBD2. The CDR3 loop spans 17 amino acids. Per the germline V gene, CDR1 is SGHDN and CDR2 is FVKESK. J lost 8 bases, V lost 1 base, and 14 bases had no gene match.